This entry lists 24 T cell receptor beta chains sequenced from one sample in a study of blood T cell repertoires in COVID-19. Sequencing was performed with immunoSEQ multiplex PCR; in TCRdb, only in-frame clones are kept and a portion is missing. The sample has under 70,000 clones, around 85% seen once. Sample: peripheral blood. Receptors originate from a man between 60 and 70 years old with acute or convalescent COVID-19.

This chain joins TRBV15 and TRBJ2-7; perhaps TRBD2 as D (6 bases). This CDR3 region has 17 residues. Germline V gene lookup returns CDR1 LNHNV and CDR2 YYDKDF (reference sequence). V lost 0 bases to trimming and J lost 3 bases, with 18 bases between them. CDR3: CATSRDLLGAGVYEQYF. CDR3 sequence (DNA): TGTGCCACCAGCAGAGATCTGCTCGGAGCGGGTGTCTACGAGCAGTACTTC.

This chain links TRBV5-1 with TRBJ2-1; D is perhaps TRBD2 (5 bases). The CDR3 consists of 15 residues. Germline values: CDR1 SGHRS, CDR2 YFSETQ. Trimming left V 4 bases short and J 0 bases short, with 11 bases between. CDR3 region: CASSLSESSYNEQFF. Here the CDR3 DNA reads TGCGCCAGCAGCCTTAGCGAGAGCTCCTACAATGAGCAGTTCTTC.

This chain joins TRBV7-6 and TRBJ2-7; TRBD2 aligns across 16 bases. V shed 5 bases and J 5 bases; nucleotides not matched to a gene: 12. The CDR3 totals 18 residues. CDR1 and CDR2 (germline): SGHVS, FNYEAQ. This CDR3 reads CASSPQLQGLAGGNEQYF. CDR3 nucleotide sequence: TGTGCCAGCAGCCCACAGCTCCAGGGACTAGCGGGAGGGAACGAGCAGTACTTC. Looking up the rest from reference TRBV7-6 and TRBJ2-7 gives the full variable domain: GAGVSQSPRYKVTKRGQDVALRCDPISGHVSLYWYRQALGQGPEFLTYFNYEAQQDKSGLPNDRFSAERPEGSISTLTIQRTEQRDSAMYRCASSPQLQGLAGGNEQYFGPGTRLTVT.

This clone has a single count. The rearrangement uses TRBV3-1 (or the pseudogene TRBV3-2) and TRBJ2-7; possible D gene TRBD1, 5 bases. Germline values: CDR1 LGHDT, CDR2 YNNKEL (reference sequence). This CDR3 comprises 12 residues. V gave up 5 bases and J gave up 2 bases, with 7 bases separating them. The CDR3 loop reads CASSRTPYEQYF. The DNA for the CDR3 is TGTGCCAGCAGCAGGACACCCTACGAGCAGTACTTC.

This chain links TRBV19 with TRBJ2-1; 12 bases map to TRBD2. Looked up from germline, CDR1 is LNHDA and CDR2 is SQIVND (reference sequence). The CDR3 covers 17 residues. V shed 3 bases and J 4 bases; nucleotides not matched to a gene: 7. CDR3 sequence: CASSMRLAGGPYNEQFF. In DNA form, the CDR3 reads TGTGCCAGTAGTATGCGGCTAGCGGGAGGGCCGTACAATGAGCAGTTCTTC.

V usage is TRBV7-3 and J usage is TRBJ2-1; D is undetermined. Trimming cost V 0 bases and J 0 bases, with 9 bases left between them. Germline V gene sequence: CDR1 SGHTA, CDR2 FQGTGA. The CDR3 totals 16 residues. CDR3 DNA: TGTGCCAGCAGCTTAACGCGCGGCCGCTCCTACAATGAGCAGTTCTTC. Translated, it gives CASSLTRGRSYNEQFF. Combining the CDR3 with reference TRBV7-3 and TRBJ2-1 gives the whole variable domain GAGVSQTPSNKVTEKGKYVELRCDPISGHTALYWYRQSLGQGPEFLIYFQGTGAADDSGLPNDRFFAVRPEGSVSTLKIQRTERGDSAVYLCASSLTRGRSYNEQFFGPGTRLTVL.

The chain is built from TRBV18 and TRBJ1-2; 11 bases agree with TRBD1. Germline CDR1 KGHSH, CDR2 LQKENI. Trimming at V came to 2 bases and at J to 2 bases, leaving 1 base not matched to a gene. CDR3 length: 15 amino acids. The CDR3 bases are TGTGCCAGCTCACCAGGGACAGGGGGGAACTATGGCTACACCTTC. This gives the protein CASSPGTGGNYGYTF. The full variable domain, rest sourced from reference TRBV18 and TRBJ1-2, is NAGVMQNPRHLVRRRGQEARLRCSPMKGHSHVYWYRQLPEEGLKFMVYLQKENIIDESGMPKERFSAEFPKEGPSILRIQQVVRGDSAAYFCASSPGTGGNYGYTFGSGTRLTVV.

V usage is TRBV21-1 and J usage is TRBJ2-7; TRBD2, as called in the table, went unchecked against the DNA. TRBV21-1 is labeled a pseudogene. CDR3 length equals 15 residues. This CDR3 is CASSKAPGEEYEQYF. The CDR3 nucleotides are TGTGCCAGCAGCAAAGCACCGGGGGAGGAATACGAGCAGTACTTC.

The V call is TRBV19, the J call TRBJ1-5; TRBD1 agrees at 9 bases. The length of the CDR3 is 15 residues. Trimming at V came to 7 bases and at J to 4 bases, leaving 8 bases not matched to a gene. Per the germline V gene, CDR1 is LNHDA and CDR2 is SQIVND (reference sequence). CDR3 loop: CASTEQGAKNQPQHF. CDR3 DNA: TGTGCCAGTACTGAACAGGGGGCAAAGAATCAGCCCCAGCATTTT.

The chain recombines TRBV28 with TRBJ2-2; D ambiguous. Trimming removed 5 bases at V and 0 bases at J, with 13 bases between. The germline V gene has CDR1 MDHEN and CDR2 SYDVKM. This CDR3 has 16 residues. The DNA of the CDR3 is TGTGCCAGCAGTACCCACACCAACGCGAACACCGGGGAGCTGTTTTTT. It is translated as CASSTHTNANTGELFF. The whole variable domain, remainder taken from reference TRBV28 and TRBJ2-2, is DVKVTQSSRYLVKRTGEKVFLECVQDMDHENMFWYRQDPGLGLRLIYFSYDVKMKEKGDIPEGYSVSREKKERFSLILESASTNQTSMYLCASSTHTNANTGELFFGEGSRLTVL.

This chain joins TRBV5-1 and TRBJ2-7; 9 bases align to TRBD1. CDR1 is SGHRS, CDR2 YFSETQ, per germline. The CDR3 consists of 15 residues. The J segment lost 2 bases and the V segment lost 4 bases, leaving 7 bases of the junction unmatched. Written as DNA, the CDR3 is TGCGCCAGCAGCCCCGGGACAGGGCGGCCCTACGAGCAGTACTTC. Translated, it gives CASSPGTGRPYEQYF.

This chain uses TRBV5-1 with TRBJ2-3; 10 bases align to TRBD1. The CDR3 has 14 amino acids. The V gene end was trimmed by 0 bases and the J gene end by 8 bases; junction bases not matched to a gene: 3. CDR1 is SGHRS, CDR2 YFSETQ, per germline. In DNA, the CDR3 is TGCGCCAGCAGCTTGGGACAGGGGGCAGGTACGCAGTATTTT. This gives the protein CASSLGQGAGTQYF.

The V call is TRBV4-3, the J call TRBJ2-7; 8 bases fit TRBD1. The CDR3 sequence is 14 residues long. V was pared by 4 bases and J by 1 base, with 3 bases of the junction left unmatched. CDR1 and CDR2 from the germline V gene are LGHNA and YSLEER. CDR3 sequence: CASSPDRVSYEQYF. The CDR3 DNA reads TGCGCCAGCAGCCCGGACAGGGTATCCTACGAGCAGTACTTC.

This chain joins TRBV4-2 and TRBJ2-2; D is possibly TRBD2 (6 bases). The CDR3 is 16 residues long. V lost 3 bases and J 2 bases, leaving 13 bases between the germline ends. Per germline, CDR1 LGHNA and CDR2 YNFKEQ. CDR3 sequence (DNA): TGTGCCAGCAGCCAGGAAGGGACTTTAAACACCGGGGAGCTGTTTTTT. Protein product: CASSQEGTLNTGELFF.

The V gene is TRBV19, the J gene TRBJ2-2, with TRBD1 matching over 8 bases. The germline V gene encodes CDR1 LNHDA and CDR2 SQIVND (reference sequence). The length of the CDR3 is 15 residues. Trimming took 6 bases from V and 5 from J; bases not matched to a gene: 8. CDR3 DNA: TGTGCCAGTAGAACAGGGGGTATAAGGACCGGGGAGCTGTTTTTT. Protein: CASRTGGIRTGELFF.

This clone was recorded only once. J is TRBJ2-1 and V is TRBV5-1; the match to TRBD1 covers 7 bases. The germline V gene encodes CDR1 SGHRS and CDR2 YFSETQ. This CDR3 region has 15 residues. The junction had 6 bases not matched to a gene; V was cut back by 4 bases and J by 2 bases. For the CDR3, the DNA is TGCGCCAGCAGCACAGACAGGGCGGCCTACAATGAGCAGTTCTTC. It is translated as CASSTDRAAYNEQFF.

J is TRBJ2-3 and V is TRBV11-2, with 11 nucleotides matching TRBD2. CDR3 size: 16 residues. Germline lookup yields CDR1 SGHAT and CDR2 FQNNGV. V was pared by 3 bases and J by 0 bases, with 2 bases of the junction left unmatched. CDR3 in DNA: TGTGCCAGCAGCTTCTGGACTAGCGGGAGCACAGATACGCAGTATTTT. It translates to CASSFWTSGSTDTQYF.

CDR3 sequence: CAWQQGYSNQPQHF. CDR3 nucleotide sequence: TGTGCCTGGCAACAGGGTTATAGCAATCAGCCCCAGCATTTT. The chain joins TRBV30 to TRBJ1-5; D is perhaps TRBD1 (6 bases). Between the trimmed V and J ends, which lost 5 bases and 0 bases, there was a span of 11 bases. CDR1 is GTSNPN, CDR2 SVGIG, per germline (reference sequence). The CDR3 extends over 14 amino acids.

The chain recombines TRBV7-2 with TRBJ2-6; possible D gene TRBD1, 6 bases. The V and J ends lost 5 bases and 4 bases respectively, with 24 bases between them. CDR3 size: 19 residues. CDR1 is SGHTA and CDR2 is FQGNSA in the germline V gene. The CDR3 nucleotides read TGTGCCAGCAGCAGACGCCCGGGACAATACTCTACGGGGGCCAACGTCCTGACTTTC. Protein: CASSRRPGQYSTGANVLTF.

The CDR3 is CASSPRGQWYF. The CDR3 DNA reads TGTGCCAGCAGCCCCAGGGGACAGTGGTACTTC. The chain couples TRBV9 to TRBJ2-5, with 7 positions matching TRBD1. Trimming cost V 4 bases and J 13 bases; bases outside gene matches: 7. The CDR3 has 11 residues. CDR1 SGDLS and CDR2 YYNGEE come from the germline V gene.

This clone was detected only once. The genes are TRBV12-3 or TRBV12-4 and TRBJ1-1; D remains ambiguous. This CDR3 contains 13 residues. V was shortened by 6 bases and J by 3 bases, with 11 bases between the two germline ends. CDR3 residues: CASRGLADTEAFF. The CDR3 coding sequence is TGTGCCAGCAGGGGTTTGGCGGACACTGAAGCTTTCTTT.

The chain combines TRBV30 with TRBJ1-6; weak D call: TRBD1 (6 bases). The CDR3 loop spans 14 amino acids. Germline V gives CDR1 GTSNPN, CDR2 SVGIG (reference sequence). V was clipped by 1 base and J by 8 bases, with 12 bases between them. CDR3 region: CAWSAGASDSPLHF. In DNA form, the CDR3 reads TGTGCCTGGAGTGCAGGGGCGAGCGATTCACCCCTCCACTTT.

The chain has TRBV5-1 and TRBJ2-5; 8 bases align to TRBD1. J was trimmed by 2 bases and V by 4 bases; bases with no gene match: 4. CDR1 and CDR2 (germline): SGHRS, YFSETQ. This CDR3 comprises 14 residues. For the CDR3, the DNA is TGCGCCAGCAGCCCAGGACAGGGTCAAGAGACCCAGTACTTC. Its protein is CASSPGQGQETQYF.

The chain employs TRBV18 and TRBJ1-5; D is ambiguous. The V gene's germline CDR1 is KGHSH and CDR2 LQKENI. Between the trimmed V and J ends, which lost 4 bases and 4 bases, there was a span of 11 bases. The CDR3 has 14 amino acids. The CDR3 DNA sequence: TGTGCCAGCTCACACACGCCGCAAAATCAGCCCCAGCATTTT. Encoded protein: CASSHTPQNQPQHF.